This T cell receptor (beta chain) stems from a study of cytomegalovirus exposure and HLA in healthy donors. The PCR employed 60 Vbeta primers together with 13 Jbeta primers. Clones were read by immunoSEQ multiplex PCR, and TCRdb kept only the in-frame ones, dropping some. The repertoire includes approximately 220,000 clones, approximately 82% of them detected once, and 0.63% sits in the top ten. The V and J ends lost 5 bases and 3 bases, in that order; junction bases with no gene match: 8. The germline CDR1 and CDR2 sequences are SGHTA and FQGTGA. The CDR3 consists of 15 residues. The sequenced material came from PBMCs. The J gene is TRBJ2-3, the V gene TRBV7-3, with 7 nucleotides matching TRBD1. The receptor comes from a man between 18 and 35 years old in good health and CMV-seronegative. In DNA, the CDR3 is TGTGCCAGCAGCCCCTCGGGACAGATGACAGATACGCAGTATTTT. It is translated as CASSPSGQMTDTQYF.